The sequence of this T cell receptor beta chain was determined in a study of human T cells and chemical hapten exposure. Overall study context: Across the whole study, which lasted approximately 5.5 months, patients were given diphenylcyclopropenone on the scalp once a week. Small pooled library volume differences chiefly drove per-sample TCR yield variation.

The time point here: patch test 1, 2 weeks after DPC sensitization. Stated treatment: therapeutic diphenylcyclopropenone sensitization with weekly scalp DPC. Donors, patients with alopecia ranging from 18 to 70 years old and judged suitable for DPC, provided samples. Separate cDNA molecules received unique molecular identifiers, which the library attached to them. Using its own MiXCR run on the RACE reads, TCRdb lists one record per CDR3 protein. The sample includes some 120,000 distinct CDR3 sequences, 9% to 14% of them seen just once. Germline loops: CDR1 DFQATT, CDR2 SNEGSKA (reference sequence). Trimming cost V 3 bases and J 4 bases, with 9 bases left between them. The CDR3 has 12 amino acids.

The sequencing here drew on whole blood, taken in connection with sensitization to the hapten diphenylcyclopropenone (DPC). The chain uses TRBV20-1 and TRBJ1-1; maybe TRBD1 (6 bases). This clonotype was obtained from a woman between 50 and 59 years old with alopecia areata. Some clones in this sample may be carry-over from other donors' samples. The DNA of the CDR3 is TGCAGTGCTAGCCCAGGGGTCACTGAAGCTTTCTTT. It is translated as CSASPGVTEAFF.